This TCR beta chain was obtained from a study of shared clonotypes between healthy human individuals. The V gene end was trimmed by 11 bases and the J gene end by 0 bases; junction bases not matched to a gene: 12. CDR1 LNHDA and CDR2 SQIVND come from the germline V gene (reference sequence). The CDR3 extends over 15 amino acids. CD8 cells classed as naive were CD45RO-negative and positively selected for CCR7, excluding terminally differentiated effector memory CD45RA+ cells. Libraries were prepared by immunoSEQ multiplex PCR; TCRdb keeps only in-frame clonotypes and omits some of them. The table lists around 600,000 clones, about 98% of them singletons, with 0.3% in the top ten. Findings and caveats of the study: The donor pool, a small one, limited the genetic and exposure-history diversity represented. The sharing of approximately 4.6% of naive CD4 clonotypes was seen across a handful of donors. Naive subsets generally exceeded memory subsets in estimated richness.

About this clone: Its matching antigen is unknown.

This chain joins TRBV19 and TRBJ2-7; TRBD2 matches at 8 bases. The clonotype originates from a man aged 30 to 39 in good health. The sequencing sample was made of naive CD8+ T cells sorted from blood. CDR3 nucleotide sequence: TGTGCCGGCTTCGGGACTACTAGCGGCTCCTACGAGCAGTACTTC. Its protein is CAGFGTTSGSYEQYF.